The source of this T cell receptor (beta chain) is a study of blood T cell repertoires in COVID-19. Looking at the study overall: Sites across the United States, Italy and Spain contributed samples from acute and convalescent COVID-19.

Resolution of symptoms, clearance, or two negative PCRs was present in recovered Cohort 3 donors. Repertoires were generated with immunoSEQ multiplex PCR, while TCRdb's copy carries only in-frame clones and drops some. The table lists roughly 340,000 clones, 80% to 90% of them singletons. V shed 4 bases, J shed 1 base, and the junction held 4 bases outside the gene matches. There are 15 residues in the CDR3. The TCR was taken from a man aged 18 to 29 who had recovered from COVID-19. The chain joins TRBV23-1 to TRBJ2-3; 8 positions agree with TRBD1. TRBV23-1 is an open reading frame, and its role is uncertain. Material: PBMCs or T cells enriched from blood (not recorded which). CDR3 nucleotide sequence: TGCGCCAGCAGTCGGGACAGGCCTCGCACAGATACGCAGTATTTT. It codes for CASSRDRPRTDTQYF.